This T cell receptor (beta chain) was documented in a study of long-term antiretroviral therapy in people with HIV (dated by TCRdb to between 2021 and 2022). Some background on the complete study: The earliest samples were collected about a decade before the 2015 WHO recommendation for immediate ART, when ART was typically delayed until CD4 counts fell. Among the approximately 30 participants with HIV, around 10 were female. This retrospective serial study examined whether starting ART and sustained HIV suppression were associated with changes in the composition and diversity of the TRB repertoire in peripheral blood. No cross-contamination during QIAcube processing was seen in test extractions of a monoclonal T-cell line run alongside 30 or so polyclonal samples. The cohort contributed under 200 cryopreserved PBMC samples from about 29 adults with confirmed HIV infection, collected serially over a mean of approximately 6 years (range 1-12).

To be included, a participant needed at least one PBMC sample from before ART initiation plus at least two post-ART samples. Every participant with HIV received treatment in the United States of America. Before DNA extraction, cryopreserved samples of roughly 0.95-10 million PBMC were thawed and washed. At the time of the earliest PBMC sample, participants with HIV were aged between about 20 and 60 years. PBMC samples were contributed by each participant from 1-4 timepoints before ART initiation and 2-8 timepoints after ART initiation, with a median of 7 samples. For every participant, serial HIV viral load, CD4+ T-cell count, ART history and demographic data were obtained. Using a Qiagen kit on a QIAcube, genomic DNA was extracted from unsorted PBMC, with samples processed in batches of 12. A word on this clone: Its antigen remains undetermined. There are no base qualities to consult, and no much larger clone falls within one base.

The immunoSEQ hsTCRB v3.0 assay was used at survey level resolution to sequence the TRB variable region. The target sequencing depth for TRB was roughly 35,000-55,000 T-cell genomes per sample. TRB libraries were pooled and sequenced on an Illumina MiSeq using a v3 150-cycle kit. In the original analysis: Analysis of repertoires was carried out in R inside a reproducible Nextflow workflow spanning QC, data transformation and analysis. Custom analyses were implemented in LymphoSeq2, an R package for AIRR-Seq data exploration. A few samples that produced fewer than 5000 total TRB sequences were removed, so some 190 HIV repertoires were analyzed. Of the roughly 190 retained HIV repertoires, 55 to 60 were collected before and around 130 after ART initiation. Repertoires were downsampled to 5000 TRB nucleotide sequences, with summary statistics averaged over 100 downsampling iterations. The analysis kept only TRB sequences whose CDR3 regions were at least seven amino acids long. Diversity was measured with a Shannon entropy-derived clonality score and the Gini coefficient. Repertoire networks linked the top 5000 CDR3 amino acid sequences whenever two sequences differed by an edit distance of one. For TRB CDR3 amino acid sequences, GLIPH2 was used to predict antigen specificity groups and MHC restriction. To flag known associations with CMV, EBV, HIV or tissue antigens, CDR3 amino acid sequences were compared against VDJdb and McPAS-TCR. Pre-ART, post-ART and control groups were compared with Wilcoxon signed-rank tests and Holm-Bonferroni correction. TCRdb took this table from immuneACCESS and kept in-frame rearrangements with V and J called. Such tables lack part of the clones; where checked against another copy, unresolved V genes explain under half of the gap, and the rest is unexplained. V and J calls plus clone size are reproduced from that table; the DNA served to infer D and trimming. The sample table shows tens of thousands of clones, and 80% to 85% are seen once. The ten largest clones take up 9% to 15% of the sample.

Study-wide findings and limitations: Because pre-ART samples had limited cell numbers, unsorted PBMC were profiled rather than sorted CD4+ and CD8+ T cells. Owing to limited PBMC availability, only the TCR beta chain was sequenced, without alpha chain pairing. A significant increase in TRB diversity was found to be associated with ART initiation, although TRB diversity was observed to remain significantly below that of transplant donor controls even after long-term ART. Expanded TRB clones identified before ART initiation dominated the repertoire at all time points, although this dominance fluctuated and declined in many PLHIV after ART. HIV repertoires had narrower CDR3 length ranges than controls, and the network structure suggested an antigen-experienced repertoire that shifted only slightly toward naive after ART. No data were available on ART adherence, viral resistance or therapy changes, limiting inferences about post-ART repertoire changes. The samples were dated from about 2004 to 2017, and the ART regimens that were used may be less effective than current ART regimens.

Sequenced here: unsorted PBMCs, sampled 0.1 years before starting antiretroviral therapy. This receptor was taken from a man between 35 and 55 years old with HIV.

The CDR3: CASSLGGWGNSPLHF. The DNA sequence is TGTGCCAGCAGCTTAGGGGGTTGGGGCAATTCACCCCTCCACTTT. This sequence uses TRBV7-2 and TRBJ1-6; D gene: possibly TRBD1, on 5 matching bases. CDR1 and CDR2 are read off the germline V gene as SGHTA and FQGNSA. The CDR3, from cysteine to phenylalanine, totals 15 residues. The sequence is cut down to CDR3 DNA, 45 bases in frame from base 1. V loses 1 base, J loses 7 bases, and the germline ends lie 11 bases apart.